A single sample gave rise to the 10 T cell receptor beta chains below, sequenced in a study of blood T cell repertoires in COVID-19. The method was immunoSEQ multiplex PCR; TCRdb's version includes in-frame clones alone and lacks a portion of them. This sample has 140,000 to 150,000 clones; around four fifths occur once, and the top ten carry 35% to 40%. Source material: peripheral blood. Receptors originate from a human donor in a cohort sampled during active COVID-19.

The chain's CDR3 is CASSLLAGGREQYF. The DNA for the CDR3 is TGTGCCAGCAGTTTACTAGCGGGGGGGCGTGAGCAGTACTTC. The chain joins TRBV6-6 to TRBJ2-7, with 13 bases fitting TRBD2. The CDR3 is 14 amino acids. Germline CDR1 is MNHNY and CDR2 is SVGAGI (reference sequence). The V and J ends lost 4 bases and 7 bases, in that order; junction bases with no gene match: 4.

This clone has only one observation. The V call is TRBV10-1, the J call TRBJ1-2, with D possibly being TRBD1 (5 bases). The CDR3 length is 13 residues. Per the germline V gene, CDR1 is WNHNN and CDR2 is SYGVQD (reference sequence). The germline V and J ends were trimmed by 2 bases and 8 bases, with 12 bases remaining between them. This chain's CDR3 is CASSENRLYGYTF. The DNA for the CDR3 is TGCGCCAGCAGTGAGAACAGGCTGTACGGCTACACCTTC.

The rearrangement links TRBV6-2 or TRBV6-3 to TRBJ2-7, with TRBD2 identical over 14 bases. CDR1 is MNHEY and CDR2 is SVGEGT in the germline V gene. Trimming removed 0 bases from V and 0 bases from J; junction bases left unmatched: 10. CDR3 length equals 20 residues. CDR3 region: CASSYSIGTSGGRNSYEQYF. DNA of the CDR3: TGTGCCAGCAGTTACTCGATTGGGACTAGCGGGGGAAGAAACTCCTACGAGCAGTACTTC.

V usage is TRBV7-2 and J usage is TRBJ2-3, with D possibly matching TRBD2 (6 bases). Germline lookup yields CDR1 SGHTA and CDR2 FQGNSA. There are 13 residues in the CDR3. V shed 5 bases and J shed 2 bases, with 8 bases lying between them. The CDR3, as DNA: TGTGCCAGCAGCGGGGGACTCACAGATACGCAGTATTTT. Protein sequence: CASSGGLTDTQYF.

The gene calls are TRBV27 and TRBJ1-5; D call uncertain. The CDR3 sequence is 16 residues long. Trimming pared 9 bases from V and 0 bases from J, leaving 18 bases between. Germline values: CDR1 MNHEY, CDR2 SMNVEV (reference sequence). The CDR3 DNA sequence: TGTGCCAGTCGACCTCGTGGGGAGGATAGCAATCAGCCCCAGCATTTT. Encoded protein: CASRPRGEDSNQPQHF.

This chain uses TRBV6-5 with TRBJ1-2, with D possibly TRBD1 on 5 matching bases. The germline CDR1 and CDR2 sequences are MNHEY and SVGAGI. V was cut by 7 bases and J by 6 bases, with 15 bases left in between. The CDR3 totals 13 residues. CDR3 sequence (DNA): TGTGCCAGCACCTACCTGGGGGGGGATGGCTACACCTTC. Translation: CASTYLGGDGYTF.

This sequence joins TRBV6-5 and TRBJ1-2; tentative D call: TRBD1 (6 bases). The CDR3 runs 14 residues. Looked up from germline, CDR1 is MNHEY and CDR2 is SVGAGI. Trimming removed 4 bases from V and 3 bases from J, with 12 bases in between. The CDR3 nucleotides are TGTGCCAGCAGTTCACAGGGTCTCGACTATGGCTACACCTTC. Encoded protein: CASSSQGLDYGYTF.

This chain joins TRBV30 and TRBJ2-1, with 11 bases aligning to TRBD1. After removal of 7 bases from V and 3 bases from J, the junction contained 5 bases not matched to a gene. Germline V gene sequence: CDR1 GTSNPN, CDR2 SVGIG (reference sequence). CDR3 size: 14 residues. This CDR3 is CASGQGAIYNEQFF. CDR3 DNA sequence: TGTGCCTCCGGACAGGGGGCGATCTACAATGAGCAGTTCTTC.

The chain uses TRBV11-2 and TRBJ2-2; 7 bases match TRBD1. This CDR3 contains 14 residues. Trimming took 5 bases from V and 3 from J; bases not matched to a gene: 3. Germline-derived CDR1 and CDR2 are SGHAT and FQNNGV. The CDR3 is CASSPTGDTGELFF. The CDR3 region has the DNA TGTGCCAGCAGCCCTACAGGGGACACCGGGGAGCTGTTTTTT. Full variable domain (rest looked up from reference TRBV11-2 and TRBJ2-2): EAGVAQSPRYKIIEKRQSVAFWCNPISGHATLYWYQQILGQGPKLLIQFQNNGVVDDSQLPKDRFSAERLKGVDSTLKIQPAKLEDSAVYLCASSPTGDTGELFFGEGSRLTVL.

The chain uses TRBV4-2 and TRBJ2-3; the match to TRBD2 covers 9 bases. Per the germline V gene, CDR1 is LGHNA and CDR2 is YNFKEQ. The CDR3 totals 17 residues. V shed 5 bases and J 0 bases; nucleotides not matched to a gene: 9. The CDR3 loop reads CASSYPPLAGSTDTQYF. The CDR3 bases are TGTGCCAGCAGCTATCCGCCGCTAGCGGGGAGCACAGATACGCAGTATTTT.